The T cell receptor (beta chain) described here comes from a study of blood T cell repertoires in COVID-19. Between the trimmed V and J ends, which lost 8 bases and 4 bases, there was a span of 6 bases. Per germline, CDR1 ENHRY and CDR2 SYGVKD. This CDR3 region has 11 residues. Produced via immunoSEQ multiplex PCR; TCRdb's table is partial and in-frame only. Among tens of thousands of clones listed, about four fifths were seen once. This receptor was taken from an elderly man with COVID-19, enrolled during active disease. The material sequenced was peripheral blood. This sequence joins TRBV10-3 and TRBJ1-3; no clear D gene. The CDR3 spells CAIEGGNTIYF. The CDR3 coding sequence is TGTGCCATCGAGGGAGGAAACACCATATATTTT.